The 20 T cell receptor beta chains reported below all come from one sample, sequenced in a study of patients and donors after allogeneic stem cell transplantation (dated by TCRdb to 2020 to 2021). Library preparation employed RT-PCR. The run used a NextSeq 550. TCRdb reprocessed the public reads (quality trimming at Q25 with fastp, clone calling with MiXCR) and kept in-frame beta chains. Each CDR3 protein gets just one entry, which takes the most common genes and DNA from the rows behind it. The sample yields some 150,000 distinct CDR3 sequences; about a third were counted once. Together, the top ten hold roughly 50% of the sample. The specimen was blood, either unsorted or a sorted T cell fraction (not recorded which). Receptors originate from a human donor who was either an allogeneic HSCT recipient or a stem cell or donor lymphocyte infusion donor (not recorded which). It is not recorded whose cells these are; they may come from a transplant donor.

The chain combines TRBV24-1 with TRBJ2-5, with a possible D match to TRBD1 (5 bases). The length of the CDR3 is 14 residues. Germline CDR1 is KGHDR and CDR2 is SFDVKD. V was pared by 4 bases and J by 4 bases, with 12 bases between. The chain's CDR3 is CATSDPVRGETQYF. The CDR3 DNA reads TGTGCCACCAGTGACCCAGTAAGGGGAGAGACCCAGTACTTC.

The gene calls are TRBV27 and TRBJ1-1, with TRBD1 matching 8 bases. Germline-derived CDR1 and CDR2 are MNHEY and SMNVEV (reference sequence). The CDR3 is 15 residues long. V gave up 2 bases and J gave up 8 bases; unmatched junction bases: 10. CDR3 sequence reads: CASSLQGARVREAFF. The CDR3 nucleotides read TGTGCCAGCAGTTTACAGGGGGCCCGTGTAAGGGAAGCTTTCTTT.

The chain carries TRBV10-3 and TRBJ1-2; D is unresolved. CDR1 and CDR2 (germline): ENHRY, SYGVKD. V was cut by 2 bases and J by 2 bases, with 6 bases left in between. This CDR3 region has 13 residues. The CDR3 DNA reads TGTGCCATCAGTGAGCGGCGGAACTATGGCTACACCTTC. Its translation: CAISERRNYGYTF.

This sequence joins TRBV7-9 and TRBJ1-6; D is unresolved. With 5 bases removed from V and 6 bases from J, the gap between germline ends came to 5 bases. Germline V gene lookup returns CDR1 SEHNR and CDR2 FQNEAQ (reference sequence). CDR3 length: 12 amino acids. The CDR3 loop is CASSRTNSPLHF. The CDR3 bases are TGTGCCAGCAGCCGAACTAATTCACCCCTCCACTTT. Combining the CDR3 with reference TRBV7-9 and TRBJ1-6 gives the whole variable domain DTGVSQNPRHKITKRGQNVTFRCDPISEHNRLYWYRQTLGQGPEFLTYFQNEAQLEKSRLLSDRFSAERPKGSFSTLEIQRTEQGDSAMYLCASSRTNSPLHFGNGTRLTVT.

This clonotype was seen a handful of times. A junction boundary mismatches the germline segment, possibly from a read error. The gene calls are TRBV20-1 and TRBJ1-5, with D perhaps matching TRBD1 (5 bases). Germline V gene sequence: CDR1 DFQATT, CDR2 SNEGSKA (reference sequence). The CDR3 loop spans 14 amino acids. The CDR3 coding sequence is TGCAGTGCTAGAGGGGACGGAGGCAACCAGCCCCAGCATTTT. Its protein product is CSARGDGGNQPQHF.

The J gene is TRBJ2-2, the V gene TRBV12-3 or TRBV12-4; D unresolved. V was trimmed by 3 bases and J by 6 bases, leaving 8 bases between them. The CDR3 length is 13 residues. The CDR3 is CASSLLTPGELFF. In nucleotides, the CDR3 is TGTGCCAGCAGTTTGCTAACACCCGGGGAGCTGTTTTTT.

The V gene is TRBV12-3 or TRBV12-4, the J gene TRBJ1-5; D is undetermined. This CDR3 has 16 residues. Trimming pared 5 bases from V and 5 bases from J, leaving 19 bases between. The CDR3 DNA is TGTGCCAGCAGTCTTAGCCACCGGACGGGAGATCAGCCCCAGCATTTT. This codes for CASSLSHRTGDQPQHF.

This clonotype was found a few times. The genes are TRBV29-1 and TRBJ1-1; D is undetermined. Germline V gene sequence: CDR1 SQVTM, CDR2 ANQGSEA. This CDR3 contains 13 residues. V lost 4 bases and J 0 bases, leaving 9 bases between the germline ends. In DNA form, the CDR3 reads TGCAGCGTTGCCGGGATCATGAACACTGAAGCTTTCTTT. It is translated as CSVAGIMNTEAFF.

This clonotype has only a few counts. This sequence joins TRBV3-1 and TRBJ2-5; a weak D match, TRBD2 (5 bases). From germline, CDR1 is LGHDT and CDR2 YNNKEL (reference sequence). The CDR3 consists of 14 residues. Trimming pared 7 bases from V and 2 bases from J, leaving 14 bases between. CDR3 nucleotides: TGTGCCAGCAAGTTCCCCGGGGTACAAGAGACCCAGTACTTC. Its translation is CASKFPGVQETQYF.

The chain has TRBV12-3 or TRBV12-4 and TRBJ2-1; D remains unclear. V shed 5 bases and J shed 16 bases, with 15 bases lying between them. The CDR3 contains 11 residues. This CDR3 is CASSTETGYFF. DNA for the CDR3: TGTGCCAGCAGTACTGAAACTGGCTATTTCTTC.

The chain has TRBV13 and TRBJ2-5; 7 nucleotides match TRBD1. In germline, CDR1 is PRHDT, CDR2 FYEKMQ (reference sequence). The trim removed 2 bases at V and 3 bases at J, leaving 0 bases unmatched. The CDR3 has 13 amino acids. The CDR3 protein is CASSLQGEETQYF. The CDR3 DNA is TGTGCCAGCAGCTTACAGGGGGAAGAGACCCAGTACTTC. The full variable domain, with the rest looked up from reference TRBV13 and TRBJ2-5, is AAGVIQSPRHLIKEKRETATLKCYPIPRHDTVYWYQQGPGQDPQFLISFYEKMQSDKGSIPDRFSAQQFSDYHSELNMSSLELGDSALYFCASSLQGEETQYFGPGTRLLVL.

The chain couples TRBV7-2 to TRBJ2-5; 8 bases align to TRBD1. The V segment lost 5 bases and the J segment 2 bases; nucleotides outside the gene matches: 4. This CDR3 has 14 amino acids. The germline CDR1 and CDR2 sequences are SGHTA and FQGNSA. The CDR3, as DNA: TGTGCCAGCAGCCGACAGGGGCTACAAGAGACCCAGTACTTC. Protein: CASSRQGLQETQYF.

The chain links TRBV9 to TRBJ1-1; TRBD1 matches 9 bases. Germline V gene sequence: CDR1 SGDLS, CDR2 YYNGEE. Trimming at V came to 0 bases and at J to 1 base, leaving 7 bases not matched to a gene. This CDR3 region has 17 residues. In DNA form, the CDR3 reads TGTGCCAGCAGCGTAGACCCCCAGGACAGGGGGAACACTGAAGCTTTCTTT. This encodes CASSVDPQDRGNTEAFF.

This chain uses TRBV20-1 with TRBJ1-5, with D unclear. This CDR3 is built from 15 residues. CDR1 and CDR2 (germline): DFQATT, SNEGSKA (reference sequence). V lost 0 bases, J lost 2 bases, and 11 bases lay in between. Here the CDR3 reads CSARDGQYGNQPQHF. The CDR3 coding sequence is TGCAGTGCTAGAGATGGCCAGTACGGCAATCAGCCCCAGCATTTT.

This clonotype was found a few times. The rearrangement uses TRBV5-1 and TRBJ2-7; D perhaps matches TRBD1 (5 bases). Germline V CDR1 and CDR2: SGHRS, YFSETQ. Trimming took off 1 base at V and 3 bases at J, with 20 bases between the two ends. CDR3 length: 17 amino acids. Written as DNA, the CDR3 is TGCGCCAGCAGCTTGCTGTACAGGCACGATACGGACTACGAGCAGTACGTC. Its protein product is CASSLLYRHDTDYEQYV.

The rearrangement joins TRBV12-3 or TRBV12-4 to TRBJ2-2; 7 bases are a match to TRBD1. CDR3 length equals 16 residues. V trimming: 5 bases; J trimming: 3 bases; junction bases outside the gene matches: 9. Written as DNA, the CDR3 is TGTGCCAGCAGTGCCTCGACAGGGTGGCACACCGGGGAGCTGTTTTTT. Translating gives CASSASTGWHTGELFF.

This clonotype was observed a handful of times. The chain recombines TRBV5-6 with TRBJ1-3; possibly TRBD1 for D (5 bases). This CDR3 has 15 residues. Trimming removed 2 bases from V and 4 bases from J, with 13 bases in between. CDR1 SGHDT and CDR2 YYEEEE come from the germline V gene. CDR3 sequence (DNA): TGTGCCAGCAGCTTTGGTCAGGGTCTAGGAAACACCATATATTTT. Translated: CASSFGQGLGNTIYF. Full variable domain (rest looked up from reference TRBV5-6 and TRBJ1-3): DAGVTQSPTHLIKTRGQQVTLRCSPKSGHDTVSWYQQALGQGPQFIFQYYEEEERQRGNFPDRFSGHQFPNYSSELNVNALLLGDSALYLCASSFGQGLGNTIYFGEGSWLTVV.

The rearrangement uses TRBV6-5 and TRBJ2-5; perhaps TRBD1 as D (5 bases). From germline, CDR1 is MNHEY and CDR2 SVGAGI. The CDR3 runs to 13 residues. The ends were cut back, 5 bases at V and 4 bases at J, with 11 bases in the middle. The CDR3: CASSGASIETQYF. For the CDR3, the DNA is TGTGCCAGCAGTGGGGCGTCCATAGAGACCCAGTACTTC.

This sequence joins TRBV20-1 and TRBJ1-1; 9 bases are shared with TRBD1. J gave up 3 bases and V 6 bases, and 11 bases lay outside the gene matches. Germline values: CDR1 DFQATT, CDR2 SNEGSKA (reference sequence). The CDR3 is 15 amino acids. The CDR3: CSASGTGRPYTEAFF. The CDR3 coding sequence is TGCAGTGCCTCCGGGACAGGGCGCCCCTACACTGAAGCTTTCTTT.

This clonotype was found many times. The CDR3 here is CSASGRGLAGLDTQYF. In DNA, the CDR3 is TGCAGTGCTAGTGGCCGAGGCCTAGCGGGGCTAGATACGCAGTATTTT. The chain joins TRBV20-1 to TRBJ2-3; 9 positions match TRBD2. Germline assignment: CDR1 DFQATT and CDR2 SNEGSKA (reference sequence). V lost 3 bases to trimming and J lost 5 bases; unmatched junction nucleotides: 12. The CDR3 is made up of 16 amino acids.